The clone carrying this T cell receptor (beta chain) was picked up one time. The data derive from a study of blood T cell repertoires in COVID-19. The wider study: The United States, Italy and Spain provided the acute and convalescent COVID-19 samples. Nucleic acid was either cDNA or gDNA, and it came from T cells, B-cell-depleted T cells, or PBMCs.

In the source study's methods: Amplification with reference gene primers provided the estimates of nucleated cell counts. Clones were read by immunoSEQ multiplex PCR, and TCRdb kept only the in-frame ones, dropping some. V and J calls and clone size are given by that table; D and trimming were obtained from the DNA. Of roughly 80,000 clones listed, over 65% are singletons. The sequenced sample consisted of peripheral blood. The TCR was taken from a woman between 65 and 79 years old with acute or convalescent COVID-19.

Written as DNA, the CDR3 is TGCGCCAGCAGCTTCGACAGGATGAACACTGAAGCTTTCTTT. This sequence encodes CASSFDRMNTEAFF. The gene calls are TRBV5-1 and TRBJ1-1; D is possibly TRBD1 (6 bases). Germline CDR1 reads SGHRS; CDR2 reads YFSETQ. V lost 2 bases to trimming and J lost 0 bases, with 8 bases between them. The CDR3 has 14 amino acids.